This TCR beta chain was found in a study of T cell clonality in common variable immunodeficiency. Germline V gene lookup returns CDR1 KGHSH and CDR2 LQKENI. With 2 bases removed from V and 0 bases from J, the gap between germline ends came to 17 bases. The CDR3 is made up of 18 amino acids. CVID and control samples used equivalent genomic DNA input. Some clones are missing from TCRdb's copy, which holds only in-frame ones; the method was immunoSEQ multiplex PCR. The sample holds fewer than 60,000 clones, and no clone turns up only once. A remark on this clone: The antigen is unknown. The read terminates 3 residues before the CDR3 end, so the remaining end is supplied by the germline J gene. The sample holds other DNA sequences that translate to the same CDR3.

Regarding the study as a whole: Authors noted CVID clonality's cause needs subpopulation repertoire sequencing. Compared with healthy controls, CVID subjects showed increased TCRbeta clonality, mostly in about a third. Common variable immunodeficiency TCR beta sequences reportedly had fewer deletions and N-nucleotide insertions.

The material sequenced was peripheral blood mononuclear cells. The rearrangement links TRBV18 to TRBJ1-3, with D unresolved. The clonotype originates from a person between 18 and 75 years old in good health. CDR3 in amino acids: CASSPEVSGRVSGNTIYF. The sequenced part of the CDR3 DNA is TGTGCCAGCTCACCAGAGGTCAGTGGGCGGGTCTCTGGAAACACC.